A selection of T cell receptor beta chains follows, all from one sample in a study of shared clonotypes between healthy human individuals. TCRdb's copy holds only in-frame clones and misses some; the assay was immunoSEQ multiplex PCR. This sample has about 460,000 clones, with roughly three quarters found just once. The sample comprised PBMCs. The origin of the receptors is a woman aged 40-49 years in good health. Some clones in this sample may be carry-over from other donors' samples. The CDR3 runs from the conserved cysteine through the conserved F or W. Fields, in order: clone size, V gene, J gene, D gene, CDR3 DNA, CDR3 protein. A D gene is named only where the DNA matches it firmly. Only some rows state a clone size, as once, few, many or a class for expanded clones.

abundance: NA
v_gene: TRBV10-1
j_gene: TRBJ1-3
d_gene: TRBD1
CDR3nt: TGCGCCAGCAGGCCCGGGACAGCTGGAAACACCATATATTTT
CDR3aa: CASRPGTAGNTIYF

abundance: NA
v_gene: TRBV5-1
j_gene: TRBJ2-1
d_gene: TRBD2
CDR3nt: TGCGCCAGCAGCTTTCCAGCGGGAGGATCCTACAATGAGCAGTTCTTC
CDR3aa: CASSFPAGGSYNEQFF

abundance: once
v_gene: TRBV7-2
j_gene: TRBJ1-2
d_gene: NA
CDR3nt: TGTGCCAGCAGCTTCGGGGTGAACTATGGCTACACCTTC
CDR3aa: CASSFGVNYGYTF

abundance: NA
v_gene: TRBV5-4
j_gene: TRBJ1-2
d_gene: NA
CDR3nt: TGTGCCAGCAGCTTGAGCGGGGCCTATGGCTACACCTTC
CDR3aa: CASSLSGAYGYTF

abundance: NA
v_gene: TRBV30
j_gene: TRBJ2-7
d_gene: NA
CDR3nt: TGTGCCTGGAGTGTCGACAACACCTACGAGCAGTACTTC
CDR3aa: CAWSVDNTYEQYF

abundance: NA
v_gene: TRBV5-4
j_gene: TRBJ1-1
d_gene: NA
CDR3nt: TGTGCCAGCCGGGGACTTGACGCTGAAGCTTTCTTT
CDR3aa: CASRGLDAEAFF

abundance: NA
v_gene: TRBV7-9
j_gene: TRBJ2-1
d_gene: TRBD1
CDR3nt: TGTGCCAGCAGCTTAGAGGGGGCCGCCTACAATGAGCAGTTCTTC
CDR3aa: CASSLEGAAYNEQFF

abundance: NA
v_gene: TRBV6-4
j_gene: TRBJ2-2
d_gene: NA
CDR3nt: TGTGCCAGCAGCAGGGCCATGGCTTCCGGGGAGCTGTTTTTT
CDR3aa: CASSRAMASGELFF

abundance: NA
v_gene: TRBV21-1
j_gene: TRBJ2-7
d_gene: NA
CDR3nt: TGTGCCAGCAGCCTCGCAGGAGAGCAGTACTTC
CDR3aa: CASSLAGEQYF

abundance: many
v_gene: TRBV11-3
j_gene: TRBJ2-7
d_gene: TRBD1
CDR3nt: TGTGCCAGCAGCTTAGGGGACAGGTCCTACGAGCAGTACTTC
CDR3aa: CASSLGDRSYEQYF

abundance: NA
v_gene: TRBV15
j_gene: TRBJ2-7
d_gene: NA
CDR3nt: TGTGCCACCAGCAAGCCAGACAGCAAAACCTCCTACGAGCAGTACTTC
CDR3aa: CATSKPDSKTSYEQYF

abundance: NA
v_gene: TRBV28
j_gene: TRBJ2-2
d_gene: NA
CDR3nt: TGTGCCAGCAGTTTATACCGGACCACCGGGGAGCTGTTTTTT
CDR3aa: CASSLYRTTGELFF

abundance: NA
v_gene: TRBV5-1
j_gene: TRBJ2-5
d_gene: TRBD2
CDR3nt: TGCGCCAGCTCAAGACTAGCGGGAGTGGGAGAGACCCAGTACTTC
CDR3aa: CASSRLAGVGETQYF

abundance: many
v_gene: TRBV6-1
j_gene: TRBJ1-4
d_gene: NA
CDR3nt: TGTGCCAGCAGTGATGGCGCGGGGTCCAATGAAAAACTGTTTTTT
CDR3aa: CASSDGAGSNEKLFF

abundance: NA
v_gene: TRBV27
j_gene: TRBJ2-7
d_gene: TRBD1
CDR3nt: TGTGCCACCGGACAGGGTAATTCCTACGAGCAGTACTTC
CDR3aa: CATGQGNSYEQYF

abundance: NA
v_gene: TRBV9
j_gene: TRBJ2-1
d_gene: TRBD2
CDR3nt: TGTGCCAGCAGCCGAGGGAGGGCAAATGAGCAGTTCTTC
CDR3aa: CASSRGRANEQFF

abundance: NA
v_gene: TRBV5-4
j_gene: TRBJ2-2
d_gene: NA
CDR3nt: TGTGCCAGCAGCTTTGGGCTAGCCCCTAACACCGGGGAGCTGTTTTTT
CDR3aa: CASSFGLAPNTGELFF

abundance: NA
v_gene: TRBV27
j_gene: TRBJ2-1
d_gene: NA
CDR3nt: TGTGCCAGCAGTTTTCCCCCAACCTACAATGAGCAGTTCTTC
CDR3aa: CASSFPPTYNEQFF

abundance: NA
v_gene: TRBV10-2
j_gene: TRBJ2-2
d_gene: NA
CDR3nt: TGCGCCAGCACGGGCTCTCTAAACACCGGGGAGCTGTTTTTT
CDR3aa: CASTGSLNTGELFF

abundance: NA
v_gene: TRBV30
j_gene: TRBJ1-1
d_gene: TRBD1
CDR3nt: TGTGCCTGGAGTTCAGCTCTGGGGACAGGCACTGAAGCTTTCTTT
CDR3aa: CAWSSALGTGTEAFF

abundance: NA
v_gene: TRBV6-5
j_gene: TRBJ1-1
d_gene: NA
CDR3nt: TGTGCCAGCAGTTACTCTCAGGGTTTCGGAGCTTTCTTT
CDR3aa: CASSYSQGFGAFF

abundance: NA
v_gene: TRBV19
j_gene: TRBJ2-6
d_gene: NA
CDR3nt: TGTGCCAGTAGTATAGCCGAGGACTCTGGGGCCAACGTCCTGACTTTC
CDR3aa: CASSIAEDSGANVLTF

abundance: NA
v_gene: TRBV10-3
j_gene: TRBJ2-2
d_gene: NA
CDR3nt: TGTGCCAGCACCACCGCACAGACCAACACCGGGGAGCTGTTTTTT
CDR3aa: CASTTAQTNTGELFF